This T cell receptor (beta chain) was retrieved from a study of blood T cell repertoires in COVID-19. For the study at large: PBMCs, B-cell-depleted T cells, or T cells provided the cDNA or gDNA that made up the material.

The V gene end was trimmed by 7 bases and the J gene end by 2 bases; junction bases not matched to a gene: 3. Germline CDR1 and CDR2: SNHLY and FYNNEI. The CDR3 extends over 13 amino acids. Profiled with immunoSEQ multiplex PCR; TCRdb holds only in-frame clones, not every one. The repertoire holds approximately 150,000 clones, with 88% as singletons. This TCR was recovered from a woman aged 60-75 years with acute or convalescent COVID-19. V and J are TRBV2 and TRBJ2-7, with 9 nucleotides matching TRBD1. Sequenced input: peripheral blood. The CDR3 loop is CASIGQGTYEQYF. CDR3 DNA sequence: TGTGCCAGCATCGGACAGGGGACCTACGAGCAGTACTTC.